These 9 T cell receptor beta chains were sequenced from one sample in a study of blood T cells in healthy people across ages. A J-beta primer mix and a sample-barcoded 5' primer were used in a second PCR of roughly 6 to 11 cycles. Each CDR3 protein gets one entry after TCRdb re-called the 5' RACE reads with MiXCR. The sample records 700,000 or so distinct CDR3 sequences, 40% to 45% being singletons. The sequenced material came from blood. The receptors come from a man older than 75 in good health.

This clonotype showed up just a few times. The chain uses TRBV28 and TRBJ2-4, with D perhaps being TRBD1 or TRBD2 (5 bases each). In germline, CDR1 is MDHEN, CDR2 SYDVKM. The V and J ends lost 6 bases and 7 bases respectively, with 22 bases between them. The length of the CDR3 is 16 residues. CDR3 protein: CASSLEGPTISNIQYF. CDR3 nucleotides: TGTGCCAGCAGCCTAGAGGGACCGACGATAAGCAACATTCAGTACTTC. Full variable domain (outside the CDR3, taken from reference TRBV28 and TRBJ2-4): DVKVTQSSRYLVKRTGEKVFLECVQDMDHENMFWYRQDPGLGLRLIYFSYDVKMKEKGDIPEGYSVSREKKERFSLILESASTNQTSMYLCASSLEGPTISNIQYFGAGTRLSVL.

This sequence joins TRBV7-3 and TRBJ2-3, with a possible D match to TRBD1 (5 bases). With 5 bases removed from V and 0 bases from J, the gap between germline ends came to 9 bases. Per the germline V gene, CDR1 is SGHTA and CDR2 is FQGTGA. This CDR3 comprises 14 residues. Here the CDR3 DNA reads TGTGCCAGCAGCCGGACACGTAGCACAGATACGCAGTATTTT. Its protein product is CASSRTRSTDTQYF.

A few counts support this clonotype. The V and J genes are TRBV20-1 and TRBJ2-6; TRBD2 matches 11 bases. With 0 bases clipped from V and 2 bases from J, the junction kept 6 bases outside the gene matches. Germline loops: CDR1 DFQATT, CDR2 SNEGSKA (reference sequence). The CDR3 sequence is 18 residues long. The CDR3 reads CSARDLLAGGPGANVLTF. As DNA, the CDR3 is TGCAGTGCTAGAGATCTCCTAGCGGGGGGCCCTGGGGCCAACGTCCTGACTTTC.

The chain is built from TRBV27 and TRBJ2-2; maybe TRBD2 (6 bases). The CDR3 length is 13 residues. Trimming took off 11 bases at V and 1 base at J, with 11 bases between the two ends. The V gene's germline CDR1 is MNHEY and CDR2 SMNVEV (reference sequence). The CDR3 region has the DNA TGTGCCGCGGGGACGGTGAACACCGGGGAGCTGTTTTTT. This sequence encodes CAAGTVNTGELFF.

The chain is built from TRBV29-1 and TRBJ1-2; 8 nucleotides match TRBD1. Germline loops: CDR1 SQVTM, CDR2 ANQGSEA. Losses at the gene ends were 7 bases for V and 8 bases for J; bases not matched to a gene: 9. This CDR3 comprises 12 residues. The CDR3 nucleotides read TGCAGCGGAGTGACAGGGGTAGGGGGCTACACCTTC. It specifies CSGVTGVGGYTF.

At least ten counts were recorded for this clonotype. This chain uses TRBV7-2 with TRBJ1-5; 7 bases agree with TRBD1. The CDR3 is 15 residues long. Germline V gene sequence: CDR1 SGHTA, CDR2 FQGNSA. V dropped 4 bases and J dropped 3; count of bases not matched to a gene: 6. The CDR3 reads CASSSFTGVNQPQHF. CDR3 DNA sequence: TGTGCCAGCAGCTCCTTCACAGGGGTCAATCAGCCCCAGCATTTT.

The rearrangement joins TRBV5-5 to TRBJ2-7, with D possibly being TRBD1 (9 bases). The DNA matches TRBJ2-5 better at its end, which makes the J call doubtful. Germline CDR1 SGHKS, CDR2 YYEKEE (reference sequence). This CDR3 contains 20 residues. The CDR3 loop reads CASSPGTGQGREGGQETQYF. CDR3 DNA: TGTGCCAGCAGCCCTGGGACAGGGCAAGGCCGGGAGGGAGGCCAAGAGACCCAGTACTTC.

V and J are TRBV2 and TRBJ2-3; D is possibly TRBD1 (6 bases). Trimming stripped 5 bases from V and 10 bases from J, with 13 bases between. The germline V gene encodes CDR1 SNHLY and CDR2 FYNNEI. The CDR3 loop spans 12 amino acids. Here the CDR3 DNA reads TGTGCCAGCAGTTCAGGGGTGGATGCGCAGTATTTT. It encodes CASSSGVDAQYF.

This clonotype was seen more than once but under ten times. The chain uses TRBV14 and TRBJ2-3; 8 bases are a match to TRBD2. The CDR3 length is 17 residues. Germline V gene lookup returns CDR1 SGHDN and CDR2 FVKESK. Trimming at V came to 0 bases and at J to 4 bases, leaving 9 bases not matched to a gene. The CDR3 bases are TGTGCCAGCAGCCAAGATAAAGCGGGAGCTAGTTCAGATACGCAGTATTTT. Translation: CASSQDKAGASSDTQYF.